This TCR beta chain was captured by sequencing in a study of cytomegalovirus exposure and HLA in healthy donors. For the study at large: Inside one of the first data releases sat 85 million or so unique TCRs taken from HLA-typed donors. Researchers found that roughly 77% of a few hundred genotyped donors fell within the Caucasian-associated ancestry cluster.

On this clone: Its antigen is unknown. One end of the junction is discordant with germline, which a read error may explain.

The study, taken as a whole, reports: Sequencing likely generated an artifact that appeared as a cluster of highly shared sequence variants. Reported findings show TCR beta sequences accurately forecast HLA-A and HLA-B alleles in most subjects.

Vbeta (60) and Jbeta (13) primers were used in the PCR. TCRdb keeps only in-frame clones here, not all; method: immunoSEQ multiplex PCR. The sample includes 180,000 or so clones, 75% to 85% seen only once; the top ten take 6.5%. What was sequenced was PBMCs. The clonotype originates from a woman in her fifties or sixties in good health and CMV-seropositive.

CDR3 nucleotides: TGTGCCACCAGCAGAGGAAAGTTCTCCACCGGGGAGCTGTTTTTT. Translation gives CATSRGKFSTGELFF. The chain uses TRBV5-6 and TRBJ2-2; D remains unclear. Germline CDR1 SGHDT, CDR2 YYEEEE. The CDR3 totals 15 residues. Supplemented by reference TRBV5-6 and TRBJ2-2, the full variable domain reads DAGVTQSPTHLIKTRGQQVTLRCSPKSGHDTVSWYQQALGQGPQFIFQYYEEEERQRGNFPDRFSGHQFPNYSSELNVNALLLGDSALYLCATSRGKFSTGELFFGEGSRLTVL.